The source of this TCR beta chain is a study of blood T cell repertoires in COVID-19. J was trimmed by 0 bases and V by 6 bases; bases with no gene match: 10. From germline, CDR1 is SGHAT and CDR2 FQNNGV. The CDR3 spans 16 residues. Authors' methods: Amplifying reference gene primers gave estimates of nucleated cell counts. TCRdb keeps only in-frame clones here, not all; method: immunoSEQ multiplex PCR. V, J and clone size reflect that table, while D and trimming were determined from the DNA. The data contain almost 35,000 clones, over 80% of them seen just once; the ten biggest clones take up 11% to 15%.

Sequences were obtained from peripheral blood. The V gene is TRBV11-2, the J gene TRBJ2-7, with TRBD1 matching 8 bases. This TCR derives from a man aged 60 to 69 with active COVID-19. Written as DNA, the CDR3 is TGTGCCAGCAGGGGTAGGACAGGGACTTACTCCTACGAGCAGTACTTC. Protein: CASRGRTGTYSYEQYF.